This section outlines one T cell receptor beta chain sequence together with its context. It lacks a known antigen. Within one base of it there is no much larger clone, and no base qualities were kept. The source of the sample is a study of blood T cell repertoires in COVID-19 (dated by TCRdb to 2018 to 2020). General notes on the study: Collaborator samples came from the United States, Italy and Spain and covered acute and convalescent phases of COVID-19. The samples were drawn from two sources: the first 160 participants of the ongoing ImmuneRACE study, and over 1,000 subjects contributed by 6 global collaborators. The repertoires were made available in a free public database intended to serve as a resource for research on the immune response to SARS-CoV-2. The sample metadata nearly always contained a de-identified subject ID, COVID-19 status, age in years and sex. The prospective study material was composed of cDNA or gDNA derived from T cells, B-cell-depleted T cells, or PBMCs. Where available, HLA class I and class II types were taken from metadata supplied by the sample provider and were not determined by assay-based typing. Deeply sampled blood TCRbeta repertoires from subjects exposed to, actively infected with, or recovered from COVID-19 were included in the dataset.

Another Seattle source contributed samples from volunteer blood donors who had recovered from COVID-19. Whole blood was collected in K2EDTA tubes by collaborating institutions according to the institutions' own protocols. Collaborator samples were shipped for TCRbeta analysis as frozen whole blood, isolated PBMCs, or DNA extracted from either sample type. TCRbeta CDR3 regions were amplified from genomic DNA using the immunoSEQ Assay, a bias-controlled multiplex PCR. The source study handled its data this way. The number of nucleated cells in each sample was estimated by amplification of reference gene primers within the assay. To quantify the absolute abundance of each unique TCRbeta CDR3 rearrangement, sequence reads were collapsed and filtered. Productive Simpson clonality was computed per sample as the square root of Simpson's diversity index over productive rearrangements. Entries here come from immuneACCESS through TCRdb and include only in-frame sequences with V and J called. Some clones fail to appear in such tables; in the studies checked, an unresolved V gene covers under half of the shortfall, and the cause of the remainder is unknown. D and trimming were read from the DNA, whereas the V and J calls and clone size are those reported in that table. Within this sample are hundreds of thousands of clones, with around 87% of them counted one time only. Clones ranked in the top ten supply around 7.8% of the sample.

According to the germline V gene, CDR1 reads SGDLS and CDR2 reads YYNGEE. The junction shows trimming of 4 bases on V and 5 bases on J, plus 16 bases between the germline ends. The cysteine opens and the phenylalanine closes a CDR3 of 15 amino acids. The retained sequence is limited to the CDR3, 45 bases, with the frame set at the first base. Here is what the overall study found, with its caveats: How much clinical and demographic metadata was included differed by source and by participant, and the metadata was provided uncurated.

The V and J segments used are TRBV9 and TRBJ1-5; 6 matching bases give a weak D call of TRBD1. This sequence originates from a woman in her forties or fifties who had recovered from COVID-19. Sequenced: peripheral blood. The CDR3: CASSTSGQSYQPQHF. The bases are TGTGCCAGCAGCACGAGCGGACAGTCCTATCAGCCCCAGCATTTT.